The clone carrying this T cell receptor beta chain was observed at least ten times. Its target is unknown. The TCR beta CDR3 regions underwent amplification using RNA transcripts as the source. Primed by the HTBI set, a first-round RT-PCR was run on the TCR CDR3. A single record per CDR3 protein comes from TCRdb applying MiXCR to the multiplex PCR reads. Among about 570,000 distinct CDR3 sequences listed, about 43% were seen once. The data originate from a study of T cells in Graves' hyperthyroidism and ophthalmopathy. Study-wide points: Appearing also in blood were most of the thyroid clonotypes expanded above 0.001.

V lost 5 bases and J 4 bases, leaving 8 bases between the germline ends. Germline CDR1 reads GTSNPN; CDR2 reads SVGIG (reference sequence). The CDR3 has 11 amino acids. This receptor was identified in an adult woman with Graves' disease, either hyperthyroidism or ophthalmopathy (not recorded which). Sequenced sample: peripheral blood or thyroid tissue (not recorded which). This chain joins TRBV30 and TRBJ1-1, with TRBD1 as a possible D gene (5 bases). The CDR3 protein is CAWERGTEAFF. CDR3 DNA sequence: TGTGCCTGGGAAAGGGGCACTGAAGCTTTCTTT.